This T cell receptor beta chain was sequenced in a study of cytomegalovirus exposure and HLA in healthy donors. General study points: Productive status was seen about 90% or about 30% of the time for most TCR beta V segments in an earlier analysis. TCR beta chains numbering roughly 150 were designated cytomegalovirus-associated. Sequencing had likely introduced a cluster of highly shared sequence variants as an artifact.

The CDR3 consists of 14 residues. Trimming removed 5 bases from V and 7 bases from J, with 14 bases in between. Germline CDR1 is MNHEY and CDR2 is SMNVEV (reference sequence). These donors counted as nominally healthy when sampled, but unrecorded immune exposures were likely. This clone was detected a few times. Its antigen is unidentified. The study ran its PCR with 60 Vbeta and 13 Jbeta primers. The table came from immunoSEQ multiplex PCR; TCRdb's copy has only in-frame clones and leaves some out. This sample yields 150,000 to 180,000 clones, of which approximately 69% are seen a single time; under 2.5% belongs to the top ten.

This TCR was recovered from a man aged 25 to 40 in good health and CMV-seronegative. The gene calls are TRBV27 and TRBJ1-4; maybe TRBD1 (5 bases). The sequenced sample was PBMCs. Here the CDR3 reads CASSRGSDLEKLFF. In DNA form, the CDR3 reads TGTGCCAGCAGTAGGGGCAGCGACCTTGAAAAACTGTTTTTT.